This TCR beta chain was sequenced for a study of blood T cell repertoires in COVID-19 (TCRdb year 2020). Study-level background: Collaborator samples came from the United States, Italy and Spain and covered acute and convalescent phases of COVID-19. The prospective study material was composed of cDNA or gDNA derived from T cells, B-cell-depleted T cells, or PBMCs. The dataset comprised deeply sampled blood TCRbeta repertoires from subjects exposed to, actively infected with, or recovered from COVID-19. The repertoires were made available in a free public database intended to serve as a resource for research on the immune response to SARS-CoV-2. The samples were drawn from the first 160 participants of the ongoing ImmuneRACE study and from roughly 1,300 subjects provided by 6 global collaborators. The sample metadata nearly always contained a de-identified subject ID, COVID-19 status, age in years and sex. Where HLA class I and class II types were available, the types were taken from metadata supplied by the sample provider, not from assay-based typing. What the authors observed across the whole study: How much clinical and demographic metadata was included differed by source and by participant, and the metadata was provided uncurated.

Looking up the germline V gene yields CDR1 SGHTA and CDR2 FQGNSA. From the cysteine up to the phenylalanine, the CDR3 has a length of 16 residues. Of the read, only the CDR3 DNA is kept; its 48 bases are in frame from base 1. The V end loses 3 bases and the J end loses 1 base, and a stretch of 15 bases separates them. In Seattle, one collaborating source enrolled patients while the infection was active and tracked those patients longitudinally over the course of disease. Each collaborating institution followed its own protocols to collect whole blood in K2EDTA tubes. For TCRbeta analysis, collaborators shipped samples as frozen whole blood, isolated PBMCs, or DNA extracted from either of those sample types. TCRbeta CDR3 regions were amplified from genomic DNA by means of the immunoSEQ Assay, a bias-controlled multiplex PCR. In the paper's pipeline: Nucleated cell counts per sample were estimated from amplification of reference gene primers within the assay. Sequence reads were collapsed and filtered to measure the absolute abundance of every unique TCRbeta CDR3 rearrangement. For each sample, productive Simpson clonality was calculated as the square root of Simpson's diversity index across productive rearrangements. The source is immuneACCESS, and TCRdb retained only in-frame sequences with V and J called. Part of the clones is not carried over; for the studies checked, unresolved V genes explain less than half of this, and the remainder is unexplained. The V and J calls and clone size are taken from that table; D and trimming were inferred from the DNA. The sample records around 140,000 clones, 80% to 90% of which are singletons. 13% of the sample rests with the top ten.

Concerning this clone: The target of this receptor is not known. Base qualities are not at hand, and no much larger clone is one base apart.

The sequence came from a man aged 18 to 35 with COVID-19, enrolled during active disease. Sequenced sample: peripheral blood. The V and J genes are TRBV7-2 and TRBJ2-5, with the identity of the D gene unclear. In nucleotides, the sequence is TGTGCCAGCAGCTTTTTCCCAAACAGCCGCCAAGAGACCCAGTACTTC. Its product reads: CASSFFPNSRQETQYF.